These 7 T cell receptor beta chains share one sample of origin, sequenced in a study of blood T cell repertoires in COVID-19. Clones were read by immunoSEQ multiplex PCR, and TCRdb kept only the in-frame ones, dropping some. The sample has about 130,000 clones, under 85% seen once. Sequencing used PBMCs or T cells enriched from blood (not recorded which). The origin of the receptors is a man aged 25-40 years who had recovered from COVID-19.

This clone was counted a few times. This chain's CDR3 is CASSWTGSAGNTIYF. The CDR3 DNA is TGCGCCAGCAGCTGGACAGGGTCCGCTGGAAACACCATATATTTT. The chain links TRBV5-1 to TRBJ1-3; 8 nucleotides match TRBD1. The CDR3 loop spans 15 amino acids. Germline CDR1 is SGHRS and CDR2 is YFSETQ. V trimming: 3 bases; J trimming: 2 bases; junction bases outside the gene matches: 4.

DNA for the CDR3: TGTGCCAGCAGCTTGAGCAGGCCTAACTATGGCTACACCTTC. The encoded protein is CASSLSRPNYGYTF. The rearrangement uses TRBV5-5 and TRBJ1-2; D unresolved. The CDR3 runs to 14 residues. In germline, CDR1 is SGHKS, CDR2 YYEKEE (reference sequence). With 1 base removed from V and 0 bases from J, the gap between germline ends came to 7 bases.

V is TRBV6-5 and J is TRBJ2-5; D gene ambiguous. Germline V gives CDR1 MNHEY, CDR2 SVGAGI. V lost 5 bases and J 4 bases, leaving 11 bases between the germline ends. The CDR3 totals 13 residues. Here the CDR3 DNA reads TGTGCCAGCAGTCAAACAGTTTTAGAGACCCAGTACTTC. Translated: CASSQTVLETQYF.

This clone was counted only a few times. This chain connects TRBV2 to TRBJ2-2, with 9 bases lining up with TRBD2. Unmatched junction bases numbered 5, after V lost 6 bases and J lost 3 bases. Germline V gene data show CDR1 as SNHLY and CDR2 as FYNNEI. The CDR3 is made up of 15 amino acids. The DNA of the CDR3 is TGTGCCAGCAGCCCCCGACTAGCGGACACCGGGGAGCTGTTTTTT. Translating gives CASSPRLADTGELFF.

V and J are TRBV27 and TRBJ1-5; 8 nucleotides match TRBD1. This CDR3 contains 14 residues. Germline V gives CDR1 MNHEY, CDR2 SMNVEV (reference sequence). The V segment lost 5 bases and the J segment 6 bases; nucleotides outside the gene matches: 6. CDR3 sequence (DNA): TGTGCCAGCAGTGGGACAGGCGGGGGTCAGCCCCAGCATTTT. As protein: CASSGTGGGQPQHF.

The chain has TRBV4-1 and TRBJ2-1; the D is unclear. The CDR3 contains 17 residues. The germline V gene has CDR1 MGHRA and CDR2 YSYEKL. Trimming removed 2 bases from V and 5 bases from J, with 19 bases in between. CDR3 in DNA: TGCGCCAGCAGCCAAATAGATCTCGTACCTATTAACAATGAGCAGTTCTTC. Translation: CASSQIDLVPINNEQFF.

The gene calls are TRBV11-2 and TRBJ2-7; D is perhaps TRBD2 (6 bases). The V and J ends lost 1 base and 12 bases respectively, with 19 bases between them. The length of the CDR3 is 14 residues. Germline loops: CDR1 SGHAT, CDR2 FQNNGV. This CDR3 is CASSLVGTSPGRYF. In DNA, the CDR3 is TGTGCCAGCAGCTTAGTGGGGACTTCCCCGGGGAGGTACTTC.